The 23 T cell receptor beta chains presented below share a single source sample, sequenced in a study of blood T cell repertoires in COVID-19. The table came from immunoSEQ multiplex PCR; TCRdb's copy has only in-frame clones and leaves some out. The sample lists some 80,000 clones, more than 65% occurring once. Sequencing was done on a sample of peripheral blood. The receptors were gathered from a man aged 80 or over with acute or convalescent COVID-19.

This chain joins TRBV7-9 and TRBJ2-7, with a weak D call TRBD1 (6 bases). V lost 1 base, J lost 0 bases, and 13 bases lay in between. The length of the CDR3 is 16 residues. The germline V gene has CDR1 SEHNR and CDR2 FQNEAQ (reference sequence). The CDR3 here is CASSLDRAGVSYEQYF. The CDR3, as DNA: TGTGCCAGCAGCTTAGACCGGGCAGGGGTCTCCTACGAGCAGTACTTC. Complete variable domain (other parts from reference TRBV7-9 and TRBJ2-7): DTGVSQNPRHKITKRGQNVTFRCDPISEHNRLYWYRQTLGQGPEFLTYFQNEAQLEKSRLLSDRFSAERPKGSFSTLEIQRTEQGDSAMYLCASSLDRAGVSYEQYFGPGTRLTVT.

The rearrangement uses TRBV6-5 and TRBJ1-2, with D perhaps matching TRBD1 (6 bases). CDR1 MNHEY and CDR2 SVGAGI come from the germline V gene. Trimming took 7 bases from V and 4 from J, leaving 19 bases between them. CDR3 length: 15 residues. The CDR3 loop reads CASTSSSGAFYGYTF. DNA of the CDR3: TGTGCCAGCACCTCCTCCTCAGGGGCCTTCTATGGCTACACCTTC.

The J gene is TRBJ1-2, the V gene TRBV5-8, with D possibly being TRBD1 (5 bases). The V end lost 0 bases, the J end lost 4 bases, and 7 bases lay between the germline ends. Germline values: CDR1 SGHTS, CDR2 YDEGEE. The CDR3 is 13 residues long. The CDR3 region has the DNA TGTGCCAGCAGCTTGGACAGGCCCTATGGCTACACCTTC. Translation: CASSLDRPYGYTF.

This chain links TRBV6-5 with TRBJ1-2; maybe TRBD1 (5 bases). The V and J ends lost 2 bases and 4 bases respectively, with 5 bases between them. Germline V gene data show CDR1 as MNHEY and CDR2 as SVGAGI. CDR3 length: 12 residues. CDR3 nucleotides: TGTGCCAGCAGTTACGGGGCCTATGGCTACACCTTC. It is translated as CASSYGAYGYTF.

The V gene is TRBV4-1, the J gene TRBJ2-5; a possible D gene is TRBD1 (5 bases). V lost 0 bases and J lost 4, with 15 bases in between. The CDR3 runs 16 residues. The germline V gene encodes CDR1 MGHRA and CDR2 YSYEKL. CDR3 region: CASSQEAGRLGETQYF. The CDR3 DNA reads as TGCGCCAGCAGCCAAGAGGCAGGGCGTCTCGGAGAGACCCAGTACTTC.

CDR3 sequence reads: CASKTTPGQGDGYTF. The CDR3 region has the DNA TGTGCCAGTAAGACAACACCGGGACAGGGAGATGGCTACACCTTC. V and J are TRBV19 and TRBJ1-2; 9 nucleotides match TRBD1. The CDR3 is 15 amino acids. Per germline, CDR1 LNHDA and CDR2 SQIVND (reference sequence). J was trimmed by 6 bases and V by 7 bases; bases with no gene match: 12.

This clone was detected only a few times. CDR3 sequence reads: CATSRPQGTTNEKLFF. Here the CDR3 DNA reads TGTGCCACCAGCAGACCTCAGGGCACAACTAATGAAAAACTGTTTTTT. The rearrangement joins TRBV15 to TRBJ1-4, with D tentatively TRBD1 (5 bases). Trimming removed 2 bases from V and 0 bases from J, with 10 bases in between. The CDR3 loop spans 16 amino acids. From germline, CDR1 is LNHNV and CDR2 YYDKDF (reference sequence).

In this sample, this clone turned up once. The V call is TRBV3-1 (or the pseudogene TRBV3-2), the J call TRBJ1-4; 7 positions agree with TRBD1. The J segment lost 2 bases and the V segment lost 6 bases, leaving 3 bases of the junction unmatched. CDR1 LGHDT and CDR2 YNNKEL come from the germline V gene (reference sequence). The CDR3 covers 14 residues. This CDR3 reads CASSDRATNEKLFF. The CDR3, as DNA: TGTGCCAGCAGTGACAGGGCCACTAATGAAAAACTGTTTTTT.

The CDR3 spells CASTTDRDRVSGELFF. CDR3 in DNA: TGTGCCAGCACCACCGATCGGGACAGGGTCAGCGGGGAGCTGTTTTTT. This chain joins TRBV12-1 and TRBJ2-2; the table assigns TRBD1, which was not confirmed against the DNA. TRBV12-1 is labeled a pseudogene. The CDR3 totals 16 residues.

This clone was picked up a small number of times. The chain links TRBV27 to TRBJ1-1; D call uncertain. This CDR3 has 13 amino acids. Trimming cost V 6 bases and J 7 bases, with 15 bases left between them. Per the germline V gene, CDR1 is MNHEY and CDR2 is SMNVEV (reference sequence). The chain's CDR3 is CASSPGLRIEAFF. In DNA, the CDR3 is TGTGCCAGCAGCCCCGGACTGCGCATTGAAGCTTTCTTT.

This CDR3 is CASSPIGTGRTEAFF. The CDR3 nucleotides are TGTGCCAGCAGTCCGATCGGGACAGGAAGGACTGAAGCTTTCTTT. The chain recombines TRBV27 with TRBJ1-1; TRBD1 aligns across 8 bases. This CDR3 is built from 15 residues. Germline CDR1 and CDR2: MNHEY and SMNVEV (reference sequence). V lost 5 bases and J lost 5; bases outside the gene matches: 10.

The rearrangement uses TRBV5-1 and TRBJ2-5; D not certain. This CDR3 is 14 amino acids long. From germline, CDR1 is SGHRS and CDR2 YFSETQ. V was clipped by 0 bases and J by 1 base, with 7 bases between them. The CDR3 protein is CASSLGTVQETQYF. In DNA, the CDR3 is TGCGCCAGCAGCTTGGGTACAGTCCAAGAGACCCAGTACTTC.

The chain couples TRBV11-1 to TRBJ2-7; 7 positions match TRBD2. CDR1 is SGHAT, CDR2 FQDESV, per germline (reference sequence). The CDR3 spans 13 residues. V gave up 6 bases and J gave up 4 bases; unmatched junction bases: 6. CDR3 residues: CASRSGTEYEQYF. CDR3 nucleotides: TGTGCCAGCAGAAGCGGGACCGAATACGAGCAGTACTTC.

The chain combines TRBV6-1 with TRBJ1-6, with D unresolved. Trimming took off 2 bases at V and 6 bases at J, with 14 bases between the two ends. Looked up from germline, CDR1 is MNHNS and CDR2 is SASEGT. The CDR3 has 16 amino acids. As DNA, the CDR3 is TGTGCCAGCAGTGAAAGAGGCGGCGCGACTAATTCACCCCTCCACTTT. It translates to CASSERGGATNSPLHF.

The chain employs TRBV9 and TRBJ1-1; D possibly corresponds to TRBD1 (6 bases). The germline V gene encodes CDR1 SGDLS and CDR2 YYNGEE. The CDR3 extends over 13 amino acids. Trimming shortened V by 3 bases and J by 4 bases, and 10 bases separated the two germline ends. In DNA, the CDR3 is TGTGCCAGCAGCGCATCGGACAGCACTGAAGCTTTCTTT. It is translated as CASSASDSTEAFF.

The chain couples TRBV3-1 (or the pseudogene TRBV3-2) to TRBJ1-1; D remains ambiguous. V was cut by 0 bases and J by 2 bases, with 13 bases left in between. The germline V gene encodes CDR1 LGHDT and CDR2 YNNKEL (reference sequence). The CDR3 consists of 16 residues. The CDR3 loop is CASSQDGGYANTEAFF. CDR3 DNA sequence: TGTGCCAGCAGCCAAGACGGCGGGTACGCAAACACTGAAGCTTTCTTT.

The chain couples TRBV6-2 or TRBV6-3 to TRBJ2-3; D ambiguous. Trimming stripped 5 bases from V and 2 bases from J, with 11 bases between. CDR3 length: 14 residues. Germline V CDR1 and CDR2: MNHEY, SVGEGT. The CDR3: CASSRYQATDTQYF. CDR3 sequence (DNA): TGTGCCAGCAGTCGATATCAGGCCACAGATACGCAGTATTTT.

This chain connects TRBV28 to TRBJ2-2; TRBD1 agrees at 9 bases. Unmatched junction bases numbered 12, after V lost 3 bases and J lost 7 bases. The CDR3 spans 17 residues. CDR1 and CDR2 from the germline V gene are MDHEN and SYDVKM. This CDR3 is CASSFIGLRQGVGELFF. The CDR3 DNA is TGTGCCAGCAGTTTTATTGGTTTGAGACAGGGGGTCGGGGAGCTGTTTTTT.

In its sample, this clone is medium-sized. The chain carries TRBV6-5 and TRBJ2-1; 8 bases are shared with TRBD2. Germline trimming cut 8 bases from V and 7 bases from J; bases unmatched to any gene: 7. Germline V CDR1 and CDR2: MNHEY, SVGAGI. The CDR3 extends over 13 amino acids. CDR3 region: CASGPSGGNEQFF. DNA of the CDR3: TGTGCCAGCGGACCGTCGGGGGGGAATGAGCAGTTCTTC.

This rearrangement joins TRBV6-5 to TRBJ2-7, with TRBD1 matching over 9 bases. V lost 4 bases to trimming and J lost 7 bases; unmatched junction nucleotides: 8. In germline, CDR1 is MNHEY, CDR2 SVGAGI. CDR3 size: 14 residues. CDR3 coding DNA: TGTGCCAGCAGTTTTGGACAGGGGAGGGGTGAGCAGTACTTC. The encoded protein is CASSFGQGRGEQYF.

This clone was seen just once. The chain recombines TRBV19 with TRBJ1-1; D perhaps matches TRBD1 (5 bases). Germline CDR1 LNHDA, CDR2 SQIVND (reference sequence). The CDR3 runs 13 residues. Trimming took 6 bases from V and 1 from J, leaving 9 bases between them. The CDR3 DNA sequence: TGTGCCAGTAGGGATAGGGGGAACACTGAAGCTTTCTTT. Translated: CASRDRGNTEAFF.

As DNA, the CDR3 is TGTGCCAGCAGCTTGGGGACAGGGTCGGGTGAAGCTTTCTTT. Protein: CASSLGTGSGEAFF. This chain links TRBV5-6 with TRBJ1-1; TRBD1 agrees at 8 bases. The V and J ends lost 0 bases and 7 bases, in that order; junction bases with no gene match: 5. From germline, CDR1 is SGHDT and CDR2 YYEEEE. The CDR3 extends over 14 amino acids.

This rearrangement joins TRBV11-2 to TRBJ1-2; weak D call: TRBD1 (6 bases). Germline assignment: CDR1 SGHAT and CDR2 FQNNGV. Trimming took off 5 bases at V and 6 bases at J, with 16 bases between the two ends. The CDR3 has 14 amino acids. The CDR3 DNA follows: TGTGCCAGCAGCACCCTTAGGACAGAGAATGGCTACACCTTC. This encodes CASSTLRTENGYTF. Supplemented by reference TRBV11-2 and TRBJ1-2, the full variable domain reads EAGVAQSPRYKIIEKRQSVAFWCNPISGHATLYWYQQILGQGPKLLIQFQNNGVVDDSQLPKDRFSAERLKGVDSTLKIQPAKLEDSAVYLCASSTLRTENGYTFGSGTRLTVV.